The 26 T cell receptor beta chains below were found in one sample sequenced in a study of neoadjuvant anti-PD-1 for oral cavity cancer. Documented time point: after neoadjuvant nivolumab, at surgical resection. This table comes from immunoSEQ multiplex PCR, and its TCRdb copy is limited to in-frame clones, with some not included. The data contain 8,300 or so clones, 50% to 70% of them singletons. The sample here was PBMCs, taken after nivolumab (anti-PD-1) treatment. The receptor source for this set is a person between 40 and 80 years old with oral cavity squamous cell carcinoma.

The table lists this clone with a count of one. The rearrangement joins TRBV5-1 to TRBJ2-5; 9 nucleotides align to TRBD2. The CDR3 sequence is 14 residues long. CDR1 and CDR2 (germline): SGHRS, YFSETQ. The junction had 7 bases not matched to a gene; V was cut back by 5 bases and J by 5 bases. CDR3 region: CASRPGLAGETQYF. CDR3 in DNA: TGCGCCAGCAGACCGGGACTAGCAGGGGAGACCCAGTACTTC.

The chain uses TRBV4-3 and TRBJ1-1; D ambiguous. CDR1 and CDR2 (germline): LGHNA, YSLEER. Trimming shortened V by 1 base and J by 1 base, and 13 bases separated the two germline ends. The CDR3 contains 16 residues. The CDR3 loop is CASSQGLGGQNTEAFF. DNA for the CDR3: TGCGCCAGCAGCCAAGGACTGGGCGGCCAGAACACTGAAGCTTTCTTT.

This clone has only a few counts. The chain recombines TRBV14 with TRBJ2-1, with 7 positions matching TRBD2. This CDR3 region has 15 residues. The ends lost 4 bases at V and 3 bases at J; junction bases unmatched: 6. Germline V lookup: CDR1 SGHDN, CDR2 FVKESK. CDR3 amino acids: CASSRGGGFYNEQFF. CDR3 coding DNA: TGTGCCAGCAGCCGTGGCGGGGGTTTCTACAATGAGCAGTTCTTC.

The V gene is TRBV5-4, the J gene TRBJ1-6; 7 nucleotides match TRBD1. Germline V gene sequence: CDR1 SGHNT, CDR2 YYREEE (reference sequence). CDR3 length equals 16 residues. V lost 3 bases to trimming and J lost 8 bases; unmatched junction nucleotides: 11. The CDR3 DNA is TGTGCCAGCAGCTCCCCCGGGACAGAGAGCTATTCACCCCTCCACTTT. It codes for CASSSPGTESYSPLHF. The whole variable domain, filled in from reference TRBV5-4 and TRBJ1-6, reads ETGVTQSPTHLIKTRGQQVTLRCSSQSGHNTVSWYQQALGQGPQFIFQYYREEENGRGNFPPRFSGLQFPNYSSELNVNALELDDSALYLCASSSPGTESYSPLHFGNGTRLTVT.

The chain couples TRBV19 to TRBJ2-5; D perhaps matches TRBD2 (6 bases). The CDR3 is 14 residues long. The V end was cut by 3 bases, the J end by 5 bases, with 13 bases between. Germline V CDR1 and CDR2: LNHDA, SQIVND (reference sequence). The CDR3 loop reads CASSIRTAGETQYF. CDR3 DNA: TGTGCCAGTAGTATTAGAACGGCGGGGGAGACCCAGTACTTC.

This chain uses TRBV6-1 with TRBJ2-1; 9 positions agree with TRBD1. With 5 bases clipped from V and 16 bases from J, the junction kept 18 bases outside the gene matches. The CDR3 sequence is 15 residues long. Germline lookup yields CDR1 MNHNS and CDR2 SASEGT. This chain's CDR3 is CASSPSGTGYDEPFF. DNA of the CDR3: TGTGCCAGCAGTCCATCCGGGACAGGGTATGATGAGCCCTTCTTC.

This clone was detected a few times. This chain uses TRBV28 with TRBJ1-2; unclear D gene. The CDR3 loop spans 14 amino acids. The germline V gene has CDR1 MDHEN and CDR2 SYDVKM. Trimming shortened V by 3 bases and J by 1 base, and 9 bases separated the two germline ends. In DNA, the CDR3 is TGTGCCAGCAGTTTCCCTGACGGTAACTATGGCTACACCTTC. It translates to CASSFPDGNYGYTF.

The chain employs TRBV9 and TRBJ1-4; the D is unclear. Looked up from germline, CDR1 is SGDLS and CDR2 is YYNGEE. The CDR3 has 15 residues. V lost 0 bases to trimming and J lost 4 bases, with 10 bases between them. CDR3 sequence reads: CASSVESGNNEKLFF. The CDR3 DNA sequence: TGTGCCAGCAGCGTAGAATCTGGGAATAATGAAAAACTGTTTTTT.

In this sample, this clone turned up a few times. The rearrangement links TRBV27 to TRBJ2-2, with D unresolved. CDR3 size: 12 residues. CDR1 and CDR2 (germline): MNHEY, SMNVEV (reference sequence). Between the trimmed V and J ends, which lost 0 bases and 6 bases, there was a span of 2 bases. For the CDR3, the DNA is TGTGCCAGCAGTTTATCGGCCGGGGAGCTGTTTTTT. It codes for CASSLSAGELFF.

The chain employs TRBV4-1 and TRBJ2-5; D gene ambiguous. Germline values: CDR1 MGHRA, CDR2 YSYEKL. This CDR3 contains 14 residues. V was cut by 0 bases and J by 0 bases, with 5 bases left in between. The CDR3 region is CASSQDPHQETQYF. CDR3 nucleotide sequence: TGCGCCAGCAGCCAAGATCCCCACCAAGAGACCCAGTACTTC.

The CDR3 here is CASRHRPGNQPQHF. The CDR3 DNA is TGTGCCAGCAGGCACCGACCTGGCAATCAGCCCCAGCATTTT. This chain connects TRBV6-5 to TRBJ1-5; D is unclear. Per the germline V gene, CDR1 is MNHEY and CDR2 is SVGAGI. V lost 6 bases and J 2 bases, leaving 11 bases between the germline ends. The CDR3 covers 14 residues.

The J gene is TRBJ2-7, the V gene TRBV7-8; tentatively, D is TRBD1 (6 bases). Germline CDR1 SGHVS, CDR2 FQNEAQ. Trimming took 2 bases from V and 1 from J, leaving 15 bases between them. This CDR3 has 16 amino acids. The CDR3 sequence: CASSLNLGTLSYEQYF. The CDR3 DNA is TGTGCCAGCAGCTTAAACTTAGGGACACTATCCTACGAGCAGTACTTC. Full variable domain (missing parts from reference TRBV7-8 and TRBJ2-7): GAGVSQSPRYKVAKRGQDVALRCDPISGHVSLFWYQQALGQGPEFLTYFQNEAQLDKSGLPSDRFFAERPEGSVSTLKIQRTQQEDSAVYLCASSLNLGTLSYEQYFGPGTRLTVT.

This chain links TRBV10-3 with TRBJ2-7, with D unclear. In germline, CDR1 is ENHRY, CDR2 SYGVKD. This CDR3 has 13 amino acids. V shed 0 bases and J shed 5 bases, with 8 bases lying between them. The CDR3 protein is CAISESNGDEQYF. The CDR3 nucleotides are TGTGCCATCAGTGAGTCGAACGGCGACGAGCAGTACTTC.

The genes are TRBV7-9 and TRBJ1-2, with 8 positions matching TRBD1. Losses at the gene ends were 5 bases for V and 0 bases for J; bases not matched to a gene: 14. CDR1 SEHNR and CDR2 FQNEAQ come from the germline V gene (reference sequence). The CDR3 sequence is 18 residues long. The CDR3 coding sequence is TGTGCCAGCAGCCAGGGGGCAGACCCAACGAAAACTAACTATGGCTACACCTTC. Its protein is CASSQGADPTKTNYGYTF.

This clone came up a few times. This chain uses TRBV7-3 with TRBJ1-1; D call uncertain. The V gene's germline CDR1 is SGHTA and CDR2 FQGTGA. The CDR3 has 13 amino acids. Trimming left V 3 bases short and J 4 bases short, with 9 bases between. CDR3 loop: CASSFEGTTEAFF. CDR3 DNA sequence: TGTGCCAGCAGCTTTGAGGGTACCACTGAAGCTTTCTTT.

This clone showed up just once. The chain uses TRBV6-5 and TRBJ2-3, with D perhaps TRBD2 (6 bases). V was pared by 7 bases and J by 2 bases, with 13 bases between. The CDR3 loop spans 14 amino acids. Germline loops: CDR1 MNHEY, CDR2 SVGAGI. The DNA of the CDR3 is TGTGCCAGCACGCCAGCGGGCCTCACAGATACGCAGTATTTT. Protein product: CASTPAGLTDTQYF.

This clone was counted a few times. This chain links TRBV6-1 with TRBJ2-3; D is unclear. V shed 3 bases and J shed 3 bases, with 10 bases lying between them. Germline CDR1 and CDR2: MNHNS and SASEGT. The CDR3 contains 14 residues. The CDR3 loop reads CASSDAVGTDTQYF. CDR3 sequence (DNA): TGTGCCAGCAGTGACGCGGTGGGGACAGATACGCAGTATTTT.

This chain links TRBV6-5 with TRBJ2-7; TRBD1 agrees at 7 bases. With V trimmed by 5 bases and J by 0 bases, 7 bases remained unmatched. The CDR3 totals 15 residues. The V gene's germline CDR1 is MNHEY and CDR2 SVGAGI. This chain's CDR3 is CASSTARDSSYEQYF. The CDR3 DNA follows: TGTGCCAGCAGTACCGCCCGGGACAGCTCCTACGAGCAGTACTTC.

The chain joins TRBV5-1 to TRBJ1-4, with TRBD1 matching 9 bases. The germline V gene has CDR1 SGHRS and CDR2 YFSETQ. The trim removed 4 bases at V and 4 bases at J, leaving 8 bases unmatched. CDR3 length: 16 amino acids. This chain's CDR3 is CASSASGTGRNEKLFF. CDR3 nucleotide sequence: TGCGCCAGCAGCGCCTCCGGGACAGGGCGTAATGAAAAACTGTTTTTT.

V and J are TRBV7-8 and TRBJ2-3; 8 bases align to TRBD1. V trimming: 2 bases; J trimming: 4 bases; junction bases outside the gene matches: 11. This CDR3 is 17 amino acids long. The germline V gene encodes CDR1 SGHVS and CDR2 FQNEAQ. The CDR3 DNA reads TGTGCCAGCAGCTTAAGGTCTGGCAGGGGGCGATCAGATACGCAGTATTTT. Translated: CASSLRSGRGRSDTQYF.

V and J are TRBV19 and TRBJ2-3, with 8 positions matching TRBD1. V trimming: 1 base; J trimming: 4 bases; junction bases outside the gene matches: 1. This CDR3 is built from 14 residues. CDR1 and CDR2 (germline): LNHDA, SQIVND (reference sequence). This CDR3 is CASSIGTGPDTQYF. As DNA, the CDR3 is TGTGCCAGTAGTATAGGGACAGGGCCAGATACGCAGTATTTT.

The chain links TRBV9 to TRBJ2-7, with no clear D. Trimming pared 0 bases from V and 2 bases from J, leaving 9 bases between. There are 14 residues in the CDR3. Germline-derived CDR1 and CDR2 are SGDLS and YYNGEE. Here the CDR3 DNA reads TGTGCCAGCAGCGTAGGGGGTACCACCTACGAGCAGTACTTC. Translation gives CASSVGGTTYEQYF. The variable domain in full, with the rest retrieved from reference TRBV9 and TRBJ2-7, is DSGVTQTPKHLITATGQRVTLRCSPRSGDLSVYWYQQSLDQGLQFLIQYYNGEERAKGNILERFSAQQFPDLHSELNLSSLELGDSALYFCASSVGGTTYEQYFGPGTRLTVT.

The rearrangement joins TRBV6-5 to TRBJ1-1, with 8 bases aligning to TRBD1. Trimming cost V 0 bases and J 5 bases; bases outside gene matches: 5. Per germline, CDR1 MNHEY and CDR2 SVGAGI. The CDR3 totals 15 residues. As DNA, the CDR3 is TGTGCCAGCAGTTACTCGTGGACAGGGTTTACTGAAGCTTTCTTT. This codes for CASSYSWTGFTEAFF.

V usage is TRBV7-2 and J usage is TRBJ2-1; 7 positions agree with TRBD2. Trimming at V came to 0 bases and at J to 0 bases, leaving 8 bases not matched to a gene. The CDR3 consists of 18 residues. Germline lookup yields CDR1 SGHTA and CDR2 FQGNSA. CDR3 sequence reads: CASSLARRGLGSYNEQFF. For the CDR3, the DNA is TGTGCCAGCAGCTTAGCAAGAAGAGGACTAGGCTCCTACAATGAGCAGTTCTTC.

This clone was counted only a few times. The V gene is TRBV10-1, the J gene TRBJ2-3; the D gene could be TRBD1 or TRBD2 (5 bases each). V was pared by 6 bases and J by 3 bases, with 13 bases between. The V gene's germline CDR1 is WNHNN and CDR2 SYGVQD (reference sequence). The CDR3 spans 14 residues. The CDR3 region has the DNA TGCGCCAGCAGGGGGGATGGAGCAACAGATACGCAGTATTTT. Protein: CASRGDGATDTQYF.

V is TRBV5-1 and J is TRBJ2-3; TRBD2 is a possible D gene (5 bases). V was cut by 2 bases and J by 0 bases, with 25 bases left in between. Germline loops: CDR1 SGHRS, CDR2 YFSETQ. The CDR3 extends over 20 amino acids. The CDR3 coding sequence is TGCGCCAGCAGCTTTCATCAGGACCTAGCTTGGGATTCTAGCACAGATACGCAGTATTTT. This encodes CASSFHQDLAWDSSTDTQYF.